This T cell receptor beta chain stems from a study of shared clonotypes between healthy human individuals. TCRdb's table, derived via immunoSEQ multiplex PCR, lists solely in-frame clones and lacks some. The repertoire has about half a million clones, around 80% of them found once; the top ten carry approximately 12%. Trimming cost V 3 bases and J 6 bases, with 11 bases left between them. The CDR3 spans 14 residues. The germline V gene encodes CDR1 MDHEN and CDR2 SYDVKM. The sequencing sample was made of PBMCs. The sequence came from a woman aged 40 to 50 in good health. Some clones in this sample may be carry-over from other donors' samples. The V call is TRBV28, the J call TRBJ1-4; perhaps TRBD1 as D (6 bases). CDR3 protein: CASSLWSGDEKLFF. CDR3 DNA: TGTGCCAGCAGTTTGTGGTCAGGGGATGAAAAACTGTTTTTT.